This TCR beta chain was obtained from a study of shared clonotypes between healthy human individuals. Study-wide points: Non-shared clonotypes were found to have lower generation probabilities than the clonotypes that were shared by all four of the sorted-subset donors.

Comments on this clone: The antigen remains unidentified.

Deletions cut 1 base from V and 5 bases from J, with 8 bases between. The CDR3 sequence is 12 residues long. CDR1 SQVTM and CDR2 ANQGSEA come from the germline V gene. It was CD45RO-negative cells, positively selected for CCR7, that made up naive CD8 cells, with terminally differentiated effector memory CD45RA+ cells excluded. Donors had no recently reported acute infections or vaccinations and were HIV-negative. All the donors were Caucasian adults who lived in Nashville, Tennessee. Clones were read by immunoSEQ multiplex PCR, and TCRdb kept only the in-frame ones, dropping some. The top ten clones hold 1% to 1.5% of a sample with about 1,800,000 clones, less than 95% of them seen once.

The genes are TRBV29-1 and TRBJ1-2; D unclear. The origin of this receptor is a man aged 18 to 29 in good health. Sequencing was done on a sample of naive CD8+ T cells sorted from blood. CDR3 in amino acids: CSVEGNGYGYTF. The CDR3 region has the DNA TGCAGCGTTGAAGGCAACGGGTATGGCTACACCTTC.